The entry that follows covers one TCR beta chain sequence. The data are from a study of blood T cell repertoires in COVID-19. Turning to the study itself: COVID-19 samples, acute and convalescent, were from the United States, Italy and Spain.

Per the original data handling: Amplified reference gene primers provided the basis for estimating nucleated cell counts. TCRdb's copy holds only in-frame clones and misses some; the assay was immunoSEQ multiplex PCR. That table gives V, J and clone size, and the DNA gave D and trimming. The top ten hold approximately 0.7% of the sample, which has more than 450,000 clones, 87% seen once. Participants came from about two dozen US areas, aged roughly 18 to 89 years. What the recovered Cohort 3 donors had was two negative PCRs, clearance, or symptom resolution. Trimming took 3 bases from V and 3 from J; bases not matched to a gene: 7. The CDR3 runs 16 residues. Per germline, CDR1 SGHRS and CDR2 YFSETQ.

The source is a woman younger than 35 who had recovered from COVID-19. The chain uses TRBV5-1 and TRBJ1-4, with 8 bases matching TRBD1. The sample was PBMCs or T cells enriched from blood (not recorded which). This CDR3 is CASSSDRGAANEKLFF. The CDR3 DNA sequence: TGCGCCAGCAGCTCTGACAGGGGAGCAGCTAATGAAAAACTGTTTTTT. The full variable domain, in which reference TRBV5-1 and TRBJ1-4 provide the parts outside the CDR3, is KAGVTQTPRYLIKTRGQQVTLSCSPISGHRSVSWYQQTPGQGLQFLFEYFSETQRNKGNFPGRFSGRQFSNSRSEMNVSTLELGDSALYLCASSSDRGAANEKLFFGSGTQLSVL.